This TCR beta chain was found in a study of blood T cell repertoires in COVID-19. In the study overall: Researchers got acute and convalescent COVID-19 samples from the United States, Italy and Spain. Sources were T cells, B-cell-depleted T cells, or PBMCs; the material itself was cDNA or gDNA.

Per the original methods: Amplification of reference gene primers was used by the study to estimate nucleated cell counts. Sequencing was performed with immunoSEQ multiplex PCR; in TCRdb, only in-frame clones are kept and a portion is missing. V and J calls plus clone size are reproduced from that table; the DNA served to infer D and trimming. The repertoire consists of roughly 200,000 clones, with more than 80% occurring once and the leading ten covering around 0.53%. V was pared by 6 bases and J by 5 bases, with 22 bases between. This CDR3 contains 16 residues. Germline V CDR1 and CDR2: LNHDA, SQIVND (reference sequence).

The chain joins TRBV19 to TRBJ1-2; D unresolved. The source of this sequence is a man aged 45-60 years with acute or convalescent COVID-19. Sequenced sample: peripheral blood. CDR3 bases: TGTGCCAGTAGCCCCGGGAATGGGATTTACTTATATGGCTACACCTTC. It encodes CASSPGNGIYLYGYTF. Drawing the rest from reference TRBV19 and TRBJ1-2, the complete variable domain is DGGITQSPKYLFRKEGQNVTLSCEQNLNHDAMYWYRQDPGQGLRLIYYSQIVNDFQKGDIAEGYSVSREKKESFPLTVTSAQKNPTAFYLCASSPGNGIYLYGYTFGSGTRLTVV.